A single sample gave rise to the 30 T cell receptor beta chains below, sequenced in a study of OX40 agonist ivuxolimab in advanced cancers. TCRdb keeps only in-frame clones here, not all; method: immunoSEQ multiplex PCR. The sample contains some 60,000 clones, around 86% of which appear only once. Sample: CD4+ or CD8+ T cells sorted from blood, taken in a trial of the OX40 agonist ivuxolimab. These receptor sequences come from an adult with an advanced solid tumor such as melanoma, head and neck, liver or kidney cancer.

The J gene is TRBJ1-5, the V gene TRBV30; weak D call: TRBD1 (6 bases). The V and J ends lost 3 bases and 7 bases respectively, with 19 bases between them. CDR1 is GTSNPN, CDR2 SVGIG, per germline (reference sequence). The CDR3 covers 15 residues. The CDR3 here is CAWSPTGGWGQPQHF. Here the CDR3 DNA reads TGTGCCTGGAGCCCGACGGGGGGCTGGGGACAGCCCCAGCATTTT.

The gene calls are TRBV5-4 and TRBJ2-5, with D perhaps assigned TRBD1 or TRBD2 (5 bases each). The CDR3 has 15 residues. CDR1 SGHNT and CDR2 YYREEE come from the germline V gene (reference sequence). Trimming left V 0 bases short and J 3 bases short, with 12 bases between. Here the CDR3 reads CASSLGGMAEETQYF. The DNA of the CDR3 is TGTGCCAGCAGCTTGGGGGGGATGGCAGAAGAGACCCAGTACTTC.

The chain uses TRBV18 and TRBJ1-4, with D possibly being TRBD1 (5 bases). V was trimmed by 3 bases and J by 0 bases, leaving 11 bases between them. CDR3 size: 16 residues. Germline V gene data show CDR1 as KGHSH and CDR2 as LQKENI. The CDR3 sequence is CASSPGRATTNEKLFF. CDR3 sequence (DNA): TGTGCCAGCTCACCGGGCAGGGCCACAACTAATGAAAAACTGTTTTTT.

This chain uses TRBV19 with TRBJ2-5; no clear D gene. With 4 bases removed from V and 3 bases from J, the gap between germline ends came to 9 bases. Germline CDR1 and CDR2: LNHDA and SQIVND (reference sequence). This CDR3 has 13 amino acids. The CDR3 DNA sequence: TGTGCCAGTAGTACCCGGGCCGAAGAGACCCAGTACTTC. Translation gives CASSTRAEETQYF. The full variable domain, its missing parts supplied by reference TRBV19 and TRBJ2-5, is DGGITQSPKYLFRKEGQNVTLSCEQNLNHDAMYWYRQDPGQGLRLIYYSQIVNDFQKGDIAEGYSVSREKKESFPLTVTSAQKNPTAFYLCASSTRAEETQYFGPGTRLLVL.

The rearrangement uses TRBV28 and TRBJ1-1; D ambiguous. V was cut by 4 bases and J by 1 base, with 13 bases left in between. Per germline, CDR1 MDHEN and CDR2 SYDVKM. The CDR3 length is 15 residues. CDR3 nucleotide sequence: TGTGCCAGCAGTTCATACCTGGGGTCGAACACTGAAGCTTTCTTT. As protein: CASSSYLGSNTEAFF.

The chain has TRBV11-1 and TRBJ1-3; D is unresolved. Between the trimmed V and J ends, which lost 1 base and 4 bases, there was a span of 11 bases. CDR3 size: 15 residues. Germline loops: CDR1 SGHAT, CDR2 FQDESV (reference sequence). As DNA, the CDR3 is TGTGCCAGCAGCTTAGAAGAGGCAGAAGGAAACACCATATATTTT. This sequence encodes CASSLEEAEGNTIYF. Full variable domain (outside the CDR3, taken from reference TRBV11-1 and TRBJ1-3): EAEVAQSPRYKITEKSQAVAFWCDPISGHATLYWYRQILGQGPELLVQFQDESVVDDSQLPKDRFSAERLKGVDSTLKIQPAELGDSAMYLCASSLEEAEGNTIYFGEGSWLTVV.

The chain carries TRBV10-3 and TRBJ2-7; D might be TRBD2 (6 bases). V was clipped by 3 bases and J by 4 bases, with 13 bases between them. CDR1 is ENHRY, CDR2 SYGVKD, per germline. The CDR3 runs 14 residues. CDR3 in DNA: TGTGCCATCAGTGATACCGGGGGTTCGTACGAGCAGTACTTC. Encoded protein: CAISDTGGSYEQYF.

The J gene is TRBJ1-1, the V gene TRBV11-2; the D is unclear. Trimming took 3 bases from V and 3 from J, leaving 11 bases between them. The CDR3 totals 14 residues. Germline V gene data show CDR1 as SGHAT and CDR2 as FQNNGV. CDR3 amino acids: CASSLRRVYTEAFF. The CDR3 bases are TGTGCCAGCAGCTTGAGGAGGGTATACACTGAAGCTTTCTTT.

Turning to this clone: Germline is not matched at one junction end, which may reflect a read error. V gene TRBV7-2 combines with J gene TRBJ2-1; TRBD1 might be the D (6 bases). The V gene's germline CDR1 is SGHTA and CDR2 FQGNSA. CDR3 length: 11 amino acids. The CDR3 DNA sequence: TGTGCCAACAGCCGGACAGTTGAGCAGTTCTTC. Amino acids: CANSRTVEQFF.

The V and J genes are TRBV5-1 and TRBJ1-1; 7 nucleotides align to TRBD1. The CDR3 consists of 17 residues. Losses at the gene ends were 0 bases for V and 9 bases for J; bases not matched to a gene: 17. CDR1 and CDR2 from the germline V gene are SGHRS and YFSETQ. The CDR3 loop reads CASSLEGGAGGRAKAFF. The CDR3 nucleotides read TGCGCCAGCAGCTTGGAAGGTGGGGCAGGGGGACGCGCAAAAGCTTTCTTT. Using reference TRBV5-1 and TRBJ1-1 for the parts outside the CDR3, the full variable domain is KAGVTQTPRYLIKTRGQQVTLSCSPISGHRSVSWYQQTPGQGLQFLFEYFSETQRNKGNFPGRFSGRQFSNSRSEMNVSTLELGDSALYLCASSLEGGAGGRAKAFFGQGTRLTVV.

The rearrangement joins TRBV18 to TRBJ2-7; a possible D gene is TRBD1 (5 bases). Trimming stripped 2 bases from V and 1 base from J, with 15 bases between. The CDR3 covers 16 residues. Germline loops: CDR1 KGHSH, CDR2 LQKENI. The CDR3 loop is CASSPSGSPRSYEQYF. The CDR3, as DNA: TGTGCCAGCTCACCATCAGGGTCCCCAAGGTCCTACGAGCAGTACTTC.

The gene calls are TRBV27 and TRBJ2-5; D is unclear. Germline loops: CDR1 MNHEY, CDR2 SMNVEV (reference sequence). V gave up 6 bases and J gave up 2 bases, with 10 bases separating them. CDR3 length: 13 residues. The DNA for the CDR3 is TGTGCCAGCAGAGGTTGGTCGCAAGAGACCCAGTACTTC. Translating gives CASRGWSQETQYF.

The chain couples TRBV7-2 to TRBJ2-7, with TRBD2 as a possible D gene (5 bases). CDR3 length: 14 amino acids. With 10 bases removed from V and 6 bases from J, the gap between germline ends came to 22 bases. CDR1 is SGHTA and CDR2 is FQGNSA in the germline V gene. CDR3 sequence reads: CATEDIPSSREQYF. The DNA for the CDR3 is TGTGCCACCGAAGACATTCCTAGCAGTCGCGAGCAGTACTTC.

The CDR3: CASSGGQNSGNTIYF. DNA for the CDR3: TGTGCCAGTAGTGGAGGACAGAACTCTGGAAACACCATATATTTT. The chain uses TRBV19 and TRBJ1-3; weak D call: TRBD1 (6 bases). Deletions cut 5 bases from V and 0 bases from J, with 11 bases between. The germline CDR1 and CDR2 sequences are LNHDA and SQIVND (reference sequence). This CDR3 has 15 residues.

The chain uses TRBV15 and TRBJ2-7; 8 nucleotides agree with TRBD1. The CDR3 covers 13 residues. V trimming: 4 bases; J trimming: 5 bases; junction bases outside the gene matches: 4. Germline CDR1 LNHNV, CDR2 YYDKDF (reference sequence). CDR3 protein: CATSIEQGDEQYF. The CDR3 DNA is TGTGCCACCAGCATAGAACAGGGGGACGAGCAGTACTTC.

The V gene is TRBV30, the J gene TRBJ1-5, with D possibly matching TRBD1 (5 bases). This CDR3 has 12 amino acids. The germline gives CDR1 GTSNPN, CDR2 SVGIG (reference sequence). V lost 4 bases and J 9 bases, leaving 13 bases between the germline ends. The CDR3 region has the DNA TGTGCCTGGAATTCAGGGATGGGGCCCCAGCATTTT. Protein product: CAWNSGMGPQHF.

The V gene is TRBV2, the J gene TRBJ2-2; tentatively, D is TRBD2 (6 bases). Looked up from germline, CDR1 is SNHLY and CDR2 is FYNNEI. This CDR3 is built from 15 residues. V shed 5 bases and J shed 5 bases, with 15 bases lying between them. In nucleotides, the CDR3 is TGTGCCAGCAGTACCGGGACTCAGGGAACCGGGGAGCTGTTTTTT. Translating gives CASSTGTQGTGELFF.

This sequence joins TRBV2 and TRBJ1-6, with a weak D call TRBD1 (5 bases). Trimming took 7 bases from V and 9 from J, leaving 19 bases between them. CDR1 and CDR2 from the germline V gene are SNHLY and FYNNEI. The CDR3 is 15 amino acids. The CDR3 sequence is CASTGSPAHISPLHF. The CDR3 region has the DNA TGTGCCAGCACAGGGAGCCCGGCACACATTTCACCCCTCCACTTT.

This clone showed up just once. The chain combines TRBV5-8 with TRBJ1-1; 7 bases are shared with TRBD1. Trimming removed 1 base from V and 4 bases from J; junction bases left unmatched: 4. CDR1 SGHTS and CDR2 YDEGEE come from the germline V gene. This CDR3 contains 14 residues. This CDR3 is CASSLQGGGTEAFF. The DNA of the CDR3 is TGTGCCAGCAGCTTGCAGGGGGGAGGCACTGAAGCTTTCTTT. The entire variable domain, with the rest obtained from reference TRBV5-8 and TRBJ1-1, is as follows: EAGVTQSPTHLIKTRGQQATLRCSPISGHTSVYWYQQALGLGLQFLLWYDEGEERNRGNFPPRFSGRQFPNYSSELNVNALELEDSALYLCASSLQGGGTEAFFGQGTRLTVV.

The chain is built from TRBV6-1 and TRBJ1-2; maybe TRBD1 (5 bases). CDR1 and CDR2 (germline): MNHNS, SASEGT. V was clipped by 5 bases and J by 4 bases, with 11 bases between them. The CDR3 sequence is 13 residues long. CDR3 protein: CASSTDGAYGYTF. DNA of the CDR3: TGTGCCAGCAGTACGGACGGGGCCTATGGCTACACCTTC.

This sequence joins TRBV5-1 and TRBJ2-3, with 8 bases that match TRBD1. Germline trimming cut 3 bases from V and 11 bases from J; bases unmatched to any gene: 14. The CDR3 is made up of 15 amino acids. In germline, CDR1 is SGHRS, CDR2 YFSETQ. The CDR3 reads CASSSRTGGLGGQYF. CDR3 DNA: TGCGCCAGCAGCTCACGTACAGGGGGGCTTGGTGGGCAGTATTTT.

CDR3 amino acids: CSVTQGMRSFF. The CDR3 DNA sequence: TGCAGCGTCACACAGGGGATGCGTTCTTTCTTT. The gene calls are TRBV29-1 and TRBJ1-1; 7 bases agree with TRBD1. Trimming at V came to 6 bases and at J to 12 bases, leaving 10 bases not matched to a gene. The CDR3 covers 11 residues. Germline CDR1 is SQVTM and CDR2 is ANQGSEA.

The genes are TRBV5-6 and TRBJ1-4; 7 nucleotides line up with TRBD1. The V gene's germline CDR1 is SGHDT and CDR2 YYEEEE. With 4 bases clipped from V and 8 bases from J, the junction kept 11 bases outside the gene matches. This CDR3 is 15 amino acids long. The CDR3 sequence: CASSPWGTAGEKLFF. For the CDR3, the DNA is TGTGCCAGCAGCCCCTGGGGGACAGCGGGAGAAAAACTGTTTTTT.

This clone was detected only a few times. The CDR3 region has the DNA TGTGCCAGCAGCTTAAGAGCTGATTCACCCCTCCACTTT. Encoded protein: CASSLRADSPLHF. This sequence joins TRBV11-2 and TRBJ1-6; D is ambiguous. CDR1 is SGHAT, CDR2 FQNNGV, per germline. V was cut by 2 bases and J by 8 bases, with 7 bases left in between. CDR3 length equals 13 residues.

This clone was detected once. V gene TRBV19 combines with J gene TRBJ1-5; tentative D call: TRBD1 (6 bases). CDR3 length: 13 amino acids. V dropped 3 bases and J dropped 5 bases, with 8 bases sitting between them. Germline V CDR1 and CDR2: LNHDA, SQIVND (reference sequence). CDR3: CASSIGQHQPQHF. For the CDR3, the DNA is TGTGCCAGTAGTATTGGACAGCATCAGCCCCAGCATTTT.

The chain combines TRBV5-5 with TRBJ1-5; D unclear. CDR1 SGHKS and CDR2 YYEKEE come from the germline V gene (reference sequence). This CDR3 has 15 residues. V lost 0 bases and J 1 base, leaving 8 bases between the germline ends. CDR3 residues: CASSLDGRSNQPQHF. In nucleotides, the CDR3 is TGTGCCAGCAGCTTGGACGGAAGGAGCAATCAGCCCCAGCATTTT.

This clone was seen only once. V gene TRBV5-6 combines with J gene TRBJ1-6, with 7 bases that match TRBD1. CDR3 length: 16 residues. The J segment lost 6 bases and the V segment lost 5 bases, leaving 11 bases of the junction unmatched. Germline loops: CDR1 SGHDT, CDR2 YYEEEE. The CDR3 loop reads CASSTGNRGGNSPLHF. Written as DNA, the CDR3 is TGTGCCAGCAGTACGGGGAACAGGGGTGGTAATTCACCCCTCCACTTT.

The rearrangement joins TRBV7-2 to TRBJ1-2; D possibly corresponds to TRBD1 (5 bases). The CDR3 has 12 residues. The germline gives CDR1 SGHTA, CDR2 FQGNSA. V dropped 4 bases and J dropped 7 bases, with 10 bases sitting between them. The CDR3 DNA follows: TGTGCCAGCAGCTCCTACGGGGGTGGCTACACCTTC. Its protein is CASSSYGGGYTF. Based on the CDR3 plus reference TRBV7-2 and TRBJ1-2, the full variable domain is GAGVSQSPSNKVTEKGKDVELRCDPISGHTALYWYRQSLGQGLEFLIYFQGNSAPDKSGLPSDRFSAERTGGSVSTLTIQRTQQEDSAVYLCASSSYGGGYTFGSGTRLTVV.

J is TRBJ2-3 and V is TRBV9, with 8 bases that match TRBD2. The CDR3 is 15 residues long. Germline assignment: CDR1 SGDLS and CDR2 YYNGEE. Trimming cost V 3 bases and J 6 bases; bases outside gene matches: 9. The CDR3 nucleotides read TGTGCCAGCAGCGGCGGGGGGCTTCCAGGCGATACGCAGTATTTT. This codes for CASSGGGLPGDTQYF.

V usage is TRBV7-9 and J usage is TRBJ2-3; 9 nucleotides agree with TRBD1. The CDR3 runs to 18 residues. Germline V gene data show CDR1 as SEHNR and CDR2 as FQNEAQ (reference sequence). After removal of 2 bases from V and 0 bases from J, the junction contained 9 bases not matched to a gene. CDR3 nucleotide sequence: TGTGCCAGCAGCTTAAGGGGACAGGGACCTTCTAGCACAGATACGCAGTATTTT. Amino acids: CASSLRGQGPSSTDTQYF. The full variable domain, rest sourced from reference TRBV7-9 and TRBJ2-3, is DTGVSQNPRHKITKRGQNVTFRCDPISEHNRLYWYRQTLGQGPEFLTYFQNEAQLEKSRLLSDRFSAERPKGSFSTLEIQRTEQGDSAMYLCASSLRGQGPSSTDTQYFGPGTRLTVL.